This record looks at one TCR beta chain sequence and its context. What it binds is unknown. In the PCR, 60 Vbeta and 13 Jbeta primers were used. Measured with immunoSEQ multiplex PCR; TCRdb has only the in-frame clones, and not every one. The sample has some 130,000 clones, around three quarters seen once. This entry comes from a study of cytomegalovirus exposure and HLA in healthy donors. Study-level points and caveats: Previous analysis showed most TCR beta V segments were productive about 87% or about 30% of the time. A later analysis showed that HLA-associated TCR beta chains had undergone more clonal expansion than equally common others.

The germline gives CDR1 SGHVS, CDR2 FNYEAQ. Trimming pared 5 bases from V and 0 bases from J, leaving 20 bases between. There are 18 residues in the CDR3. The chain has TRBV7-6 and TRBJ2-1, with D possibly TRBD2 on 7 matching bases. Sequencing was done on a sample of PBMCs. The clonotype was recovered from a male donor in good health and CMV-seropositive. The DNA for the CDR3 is TGTGCCAGCAGCGAGATCGGGGGGAGGGGGGACTCCTACAATGAGCAGTTCTTC. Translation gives CASSEIGGRGDSYNEQFF.